What follows describes a single T cell receptor beta chain. No cognate antigen has been identified for it. It has no much larger one-base neighbor in the sample; base qualities were not kept. The data were taken from a study of T cell responses to AZD1222 COVID-19 vaccine (dated by TCRdb to about 2021). About the investigation overall: Because spike-specific TCR depth and breadth did not differ between the two schedules, AZD1222 recipients who got a second dose at roughly 4 weeks were pooled with those who got a second dose at roughly 12 weeks. TCR sequencing covered 233 trial participants: some 210 given two doses of AZD1222 and 26 given two doses of MenACWY control vaccine. Enrollment into the trials was organized by age into subgroups of 18-55, 56-69 and 70-plus years, and those subgroups contained roughly 150, 30 and 60 TCR-sequenced participants, respectively. Overall results and qualifications from the work: Conclusions about previously exposed vaccinees are limited because only six or seven AZD1222 recipients were SARS-CoV-2 seropositive at baseline. Spike-specific TCR breadth and depth rose significantly after two AZD1222 doses compared with day 0 and with MenACWY recipients. Epitopes outside the regions mutated in the B.1.351 and B.1.1.7 variants were reportedly recognized by nearly half of the unique spike-specific TCRs. Participants were mostly white British and included more females than males, and it was suggested by the authors that clonal diversity may have been underestimated. The vaccine-associated CD4 TCRs covered the entire spike protein, and the dominant responses fell in regions 160-218 and 743-854. Because no day 14 peak-response samples were available, the repertoires could be characterized only after the peak T cell response. In the small 56-69-year group, the increase in depth fell short of significance, most likely because of low power.

The germline V gene yields MNHEY for CDR1 and SVGAGI for CDR2. The CDR3 covers 14 residues, taking in both the cysteine and the phenylalanine. The kept DNA is CDR3 alone, 42 bases in frame from the first base. Cut back by 2 bases and 1 base, the V and J ends lie 8 bases apart. The CDR3 regions of human TCRbeta chains were subjected to immunosequencing. The authors' pipeline ran thus. TCRs in the repertoires were matched against a reference library of SARS-CoV-2-specific TCRs that had been generated with the MIRA antigen-specificity platform. Breadth was defined as the fraction of unique TCRs that were SARS-CoV-2-associated. Depth was defined as the fraction of total T cells that were SARS-CoV-2-associated. Using the MIRA data, each spike-specific TCR was assigned both to the spike region to which the TCR was reactive and to a CD4 or CD8 class. Log10-transformed breadth and depth values were compared by one-way ANOVA with Sidak's multiple comparisons tests. Held by TCRdb, this immuneACCESS table contains in-frame sequences only and omits some clones. Under half of the omission traces to an unresolved V gene where checked; the cause of the rest is unknown. V and J calls and clone size are copied from that table; D and trimming were computed from the DNA. Within this sample are more than 110,000 clones, with roughly nine tenths of them counted one time only. The leading ten clones occupy roughly 3.1% of the sample.

The time point label, read with the paper, signifies: baseline before first vaccination. The vaccinee samples were drawn from two UK trials, COV001 and COV002, one of which was a single-blind randomized controlled phase 2/3 trial testing AZD1222 (ChAdOx1 nCoV-19) in healthy adults. For TCRbeta chain sequencing, PBMC samples from trial participants were taken at day 0 and at day 28 after the second dose. The input for sequencing was peripheral blood, taken on day 0 of AZD1222 vaccination. This TCR was sampled from an adult in good health. The chain is encoded by TRBV6-5 joined to TRBJ1-1; TRBD1 might be the D gene, on 5 matching bases. CDR3 reads: CASSYADKNTEAFF. The base sequence is TGTGCCAGCAGTTACGCGGACAAGAACACTGAAGCTTTCTTT.